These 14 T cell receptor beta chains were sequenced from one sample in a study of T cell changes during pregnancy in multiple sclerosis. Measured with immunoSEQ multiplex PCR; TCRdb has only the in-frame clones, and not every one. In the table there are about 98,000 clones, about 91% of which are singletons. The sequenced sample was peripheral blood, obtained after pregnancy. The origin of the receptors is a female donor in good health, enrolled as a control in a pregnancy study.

The CDR3 nucleotides are TGTGCCTGGTGGACAGGGTCCTATGGCTACACCTTC. It encodes CAWWTGSYGYTF. This chain connects TRBV30 to TRBJ1-2; 8 positions match TRBD1. V lost 5 bases and J lost 4; bases outside the gene matches: 3. Germline CDR1 is GTSNPN and CDR2 is SVGIG (reference sequence). The CDR3 is made up of 12 amino acids.

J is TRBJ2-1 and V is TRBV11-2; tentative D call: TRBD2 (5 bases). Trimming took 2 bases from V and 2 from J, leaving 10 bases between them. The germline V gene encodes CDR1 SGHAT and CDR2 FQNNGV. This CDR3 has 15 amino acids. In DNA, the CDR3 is TGTGCCAGCAGCTTACGGGATGGGGCCTACAATGAGCAGTTCTTC. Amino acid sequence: CASSLRDGAYNEQFF.

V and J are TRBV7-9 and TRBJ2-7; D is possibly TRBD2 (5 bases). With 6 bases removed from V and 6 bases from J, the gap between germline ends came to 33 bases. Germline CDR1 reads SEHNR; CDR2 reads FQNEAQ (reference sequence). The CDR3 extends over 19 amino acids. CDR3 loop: CASSHLPWRGPGPIREQYF. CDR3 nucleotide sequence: TGTGCCAGCAGTCATCTCCCGTGGAGAGGGCCCGGACCGATTCGCGAGCAGTACTTC.

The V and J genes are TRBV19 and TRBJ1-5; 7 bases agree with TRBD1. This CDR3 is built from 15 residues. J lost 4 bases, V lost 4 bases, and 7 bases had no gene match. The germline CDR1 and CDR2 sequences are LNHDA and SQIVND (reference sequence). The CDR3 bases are TGTGCCAGTAGTACTTGGGACAGCATAAATCAGCCCCAGCATTTT. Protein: CASSTWDSINQPQHF.

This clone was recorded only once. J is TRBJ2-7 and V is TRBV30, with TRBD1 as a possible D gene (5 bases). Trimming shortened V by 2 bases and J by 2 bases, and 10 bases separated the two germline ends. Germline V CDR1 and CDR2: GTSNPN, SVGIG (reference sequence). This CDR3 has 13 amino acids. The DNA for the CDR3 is TGTGCCTGGAGTTTTGACAGCGCCTACGAGCAGTACTTC. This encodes CAWSFDSAYEQYF. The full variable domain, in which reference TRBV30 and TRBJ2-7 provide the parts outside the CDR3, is SQTIHQWPATLVQPVGSPLSLECTVEGTSNPNLYWYRQAAGRGLQLLFYSVGIGQISSEVPQNLSASRPQDRQFILSSKKLLLSDSGFYLCAWSFDSAYEQYFGPGTRLTVT.

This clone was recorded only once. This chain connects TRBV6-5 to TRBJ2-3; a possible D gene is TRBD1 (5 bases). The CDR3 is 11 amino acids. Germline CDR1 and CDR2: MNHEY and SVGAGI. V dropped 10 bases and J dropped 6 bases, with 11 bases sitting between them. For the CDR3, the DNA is TGTGCCACCTCCAGGGCCGATACGCAGTATTTT. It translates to CATSRADTQYF.

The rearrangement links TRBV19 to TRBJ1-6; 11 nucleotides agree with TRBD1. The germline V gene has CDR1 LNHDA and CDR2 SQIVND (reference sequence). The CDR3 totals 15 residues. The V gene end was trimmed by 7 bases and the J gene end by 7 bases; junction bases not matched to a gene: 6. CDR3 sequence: CASTRDRGWNSPLHF. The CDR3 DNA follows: TGTGCCAGTACCAGGGACAGGGGGTGGAATTCACCCCTCCACTTT.

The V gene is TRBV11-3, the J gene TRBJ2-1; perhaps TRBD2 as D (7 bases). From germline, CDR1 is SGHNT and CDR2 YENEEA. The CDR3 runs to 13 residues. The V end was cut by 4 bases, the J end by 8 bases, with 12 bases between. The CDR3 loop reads CASSSNGGHEQFF. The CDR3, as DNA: TGTGCCAGCAGCTCGAACGGGGGGCATGAGCAGTTCTTC.

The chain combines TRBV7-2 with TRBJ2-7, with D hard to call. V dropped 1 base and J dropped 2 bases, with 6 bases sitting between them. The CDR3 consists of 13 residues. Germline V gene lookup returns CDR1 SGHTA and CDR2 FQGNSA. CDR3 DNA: TGTGCCAGCAGCTTAGTTCAAACCTACGAGCAGTACTTC. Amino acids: CASSLVQTYEQYF.

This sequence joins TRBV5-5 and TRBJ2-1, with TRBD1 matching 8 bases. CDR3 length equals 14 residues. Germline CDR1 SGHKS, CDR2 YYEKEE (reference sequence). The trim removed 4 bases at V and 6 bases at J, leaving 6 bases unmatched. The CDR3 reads CASSPETGVNEQFF. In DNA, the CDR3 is TGTGCCAGCAGCCCGGAGACAGGGGTCAATGAGCAGTTCTTC.

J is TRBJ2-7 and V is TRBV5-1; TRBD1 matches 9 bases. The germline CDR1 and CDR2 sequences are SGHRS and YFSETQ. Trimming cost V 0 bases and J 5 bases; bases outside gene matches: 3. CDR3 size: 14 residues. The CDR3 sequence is CASSLEDRGDEQYF. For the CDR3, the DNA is TGCGCCAGCAGCTTGGAGGACAGGGGAGACGAGCAGTACTTC. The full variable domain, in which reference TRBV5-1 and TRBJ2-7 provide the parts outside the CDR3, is KAGVTQTPRYLIKTRGQQVTLSCSPISGHRSVSWYQQTPGQGLQFLFEYFSETQRNKGNFPGRFSGRQFSNSRSEMNVSTLELGDSALYLCASSLEDRGDEQYFGPGTRLTVT.

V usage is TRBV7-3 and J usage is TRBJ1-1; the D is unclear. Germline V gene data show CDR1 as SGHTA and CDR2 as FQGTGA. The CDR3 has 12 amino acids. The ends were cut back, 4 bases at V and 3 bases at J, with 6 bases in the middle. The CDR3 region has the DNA TGTGCCAGCAGCTACAGATACACTGAAGCTTTCTTT. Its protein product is CASSYRYTEAFF. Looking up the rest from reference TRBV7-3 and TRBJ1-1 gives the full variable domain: GAGVSQTPSNKVTEKGKYVELRCDPISGHTALYWYRQSLGQGPEFLIYFQGTGAADDSGLPNDRFFAVRPEGSVSTLKIQRTERGDSAVYLCASSYRYTEAFFGQGTRLTVV.

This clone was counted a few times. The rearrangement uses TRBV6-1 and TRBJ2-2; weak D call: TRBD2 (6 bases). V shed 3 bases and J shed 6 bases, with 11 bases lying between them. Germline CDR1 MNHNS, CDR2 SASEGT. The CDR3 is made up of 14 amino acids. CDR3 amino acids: CASSEKGEAGELFF. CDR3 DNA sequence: TGTGCCAGCAGTGAGAAAGGGGAGGCCGGGGAGCTGTTTTTT.

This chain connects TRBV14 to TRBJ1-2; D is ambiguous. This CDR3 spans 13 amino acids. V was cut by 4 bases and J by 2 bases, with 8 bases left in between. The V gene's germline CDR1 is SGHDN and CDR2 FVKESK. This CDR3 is CASSRTANYGYTF. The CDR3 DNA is TGTGCCAGCAGCCGGACTGCCAACTATGGCTACACCTTC.